This TCR beta chain was found in a study of T-cell memory formation after mild COVID-19. The 5'RACE method, run with constant-segment primers, produced TCR alpha and TCR beta cDNA libraries (carrying sample barcodes and UMIs). TCRdb processed the 5' RACE reads anew with MiXCR; each CDR3 protein has one entry. This table has about 340,000 distinct CDR3 sequences, approximately 15% appearing once. Trimming shortened V by 7 bases and J by 3 bases, and 10 bases separated the two germline ends. Germline V gene sequence: CDR1 DFQATT, CDR2 SNEGSKA (reference sequence). This CDR3 is 12 amino acids long. Points from the study as a whole: Day 15 to 85 contracting clones showed balanced CD4/CD8; later expanders leaned CD4+. Proof of SARS-CoV-2 specificity was absent for the second-wave clones that crested on day 37.

Remarks on this clonotype: What it binds is not known.

This sequence was found in a man between 18 and 35 years old who had mild COVID-19 (a few samples of this study predate the infection). Cell type and time point are not known. The sample comprised PBMCs or a T cell subset sorted from them (not recorded which). V gene TRBV20-1 combines with J gene TRBJ2-1; D remains unclear. The DNA for the CDR3 is TGCAGTGTCCCGAGCGTCTACAATGAGCAGTTCTTC. Its translation: CSVPSVYNEQFF.